This is a list of T cell receptor beta chains from one sample in a study of cytomegalovirus exposure and HLA in healthy donors. Assay: immunoSEQ multiplex PCR; the TCRdb copy retains only in-frame clones and omits some. The data show 120,000 or so clones, 15% seen once. The source material was PBMCs. The origin of the receptors is a woman under 30 in good health and CMV-seronegative. The CDR3 runs from the conserved cysteine through the conserved F or W. A D gene is named only where the DNA matches it firmly. A clone size is listed for some rows: how often the clone was seen (once, few, many), or a class if it is expanded.

size,J,V,D,CDR3,DNA
.,TRBJ2-7,TRBV29-1,TRBD2,CSVLTSGNSYEQYF,TGCAGCGTTCTGACTAGCGGGAACTCCTACGAGCAGTACTTC
.,TRBJ1-1,TRBV25-1,.,CASLGASTEAFF,TGTGCCAGCCTGGGGGCGAGCACTGAAGCTTTCTTT
.,TRBJ2-5,TRBV6-1,.,CASSELEIAVFQETQYF,TGTGCCAGCAGTGAACTCGAAATAGCGGTTTTCCAAGAGACCCAGTACTTC
.,TRBJ2-7,TRBV28,TRBD1,CASRPGQGIYEQYF,TGTGCCAGCAGACCGGGACAGGGCATCTACGAGCAGTACTTC
.,TRBJ2-3,TRBV27,.,CASSSLTWTDTQYF,TGTGCCAGCAGCTCCCTAACGTGGACAGATACGCAGTATTTT
few,TRBJ1-2,TRBV7-2,TRBD1,CASSLGGVGQGDYGYTF,TGTGCCAGCAGCTTAGGGGGCGTGGGACAGGGGGACTATGGCTACACCTTC
few,TRBJ2-7,TRBV15,TRBD1,CATSRDRTGGNEQYF,TGTGCCACCAGCAGAGATCGAACAGGGGGTAACGAGCAGTACTTC
few,TRBJ2-1,TRBV6-5,.,CASSFRDFSYNEQFF,TGTGCCAGCAGTTTTCGGGACTTCTCCTACAATGAGCAGTTCTTC
.,TRBJ1-5,TRBV28,TRBD1,CASRPGTGAQPQHF,TGTGCCAGCAGACCCGGGACAGGGGCCCAGCCCCAGCATTTT
.,TRBJ2-7,TRBV7-2,TRBD2,CASSLVPTSSEQYF,TGTGCCAGCAGCTTAGTCCCGACTAGCTCCGAGCAGTACTTC
few,TRBJ2-1,TRBV7-2,TRBD2,CASSTSGSHNEQFF,TGTGCCAGCAGCACTAGCGGGAGCCACAATGAGCAGTTCTTC
.,TRBJ1-5,TRBV7-9,TRBD1,CASSQTGTHQPQHF,TGTGCCAGCAGCCAGACAGGGACCCATCAGCCCCAGCATTTT
few,TRBJ2-1,TRBV11-2,TRBD2,CASSFQLAGALSSYNEQFF,TGTGCCAGCAGCTTCCAACTAGCGGGAGCCTTAAGCTCCTACAATGAGCAGTTCTTC
.,TRBJ1-1,TRBV6-1,.,CASSEARRVGMNSDEAFF,TGTGCCAGCAGTGAAGCGCGCAGGGTCGGTATGAACAGCGATGAAGCTTTCTTT